The 29 T cell receptor delta chains below all came from one sample that was sequenced in a study of gamma-delta chains in newborns, infants, children. TCRdb re-called the reads using CATT. The repertoire consists of a few thousand delta-chain clones, with 0.9% to 1.1% occurring once and the leading ten covering about 14%. Material for sequencing was blood. The origin of the receptors is a child who was a newborn, infant or young child, either healthy, febrile or measles-vaccinated (not recorded which).

This clone was counted a few times. A much larger clonotype is one base distant, so this may be a read error. Other DNA sequences from this sample encode an identical CDR3 as well. The chain links TRDV2 to TRDJ3; TRDD3 aligns across 9 bases. CDR1 and CDR2 from the germline V gene are GEAIGNYY and EKD. This CDR3 comprises 17 residues. V dropped 4 bases and J dropped 1; count of bases not matched to a gene: 4. Written as DNA, the CDR3 is TGTGCCTGTGATCACTGGGGGAGTTCCTGGGACACCCGACAGATGTTTTTC. It codes for CACDHWGSSWDTRQMFF.

To note about this clone: The protein recorded in TCRdb matches a much larger clone and deviates from this DNA's translation at residue 11, suggesting a read error; the protein here is obtained by translating the DNA. The chain links TRDV2 to TRDJ3, with 9 bases identical to TRDD3. The germline V gene has CDR1 GEAIGNYY and CDR2 EKD. The CDR3 has 18 amino acids. The CDR3 region has the DNA TGTGCCTGTGACACCTACTGGGGGAGCTCCAGGGACACCCGACAGATGTTTTTC. Translating gives CACDTYWGSSRDTRQMFF.

This clone was detected a few times. TCRdb's protein, taken from a much larger clone, differs from this DNA's translation at residue 5, likely owing to a read error; the protein displayed comes from the DNA. The V and J genes are TRDV2 and TRDJ2, with D unclear. Looked up from germline, CDR1 is GEAIGNYY and CDR2 is EKD. With 2 bases removed from V and 4 bases from J, the gap between germline ends came to 13 bases. CDR3 size: 15 residues. The CDR3 protein is CACDSLRESTAQLFF. The CDR3 bases are TGTGCCTGTGACAGTTTAAGGGAATCGACAGCACAACTCTTCTTT.

About this clone itself: TCRdb shows a much larger clone's protein in place of this DNA's translation, and the two differ at residue 5, likely through a read error; the protein shown is translated from the DNA. The chain combines TRDV2 with TRDJ2, with a tentative D call TRDD3 (6 bases). The CDR3 loop spans 15 amino acids. Germline V gene sequence: CDR1 GEAIGNYY, CDR2 EKD. The V end lost 3 bases, the J end lost 2 bases, and 12 bases lay between the germline ends. The CDR3 region has the DNA TGTGCCTGTGACGCCGTAGGGGGATTGACAGCACAACTCTTCTTT. The encoded protein is CACDAVGGLTAQLFF.

This clone showed up just a few times. Since a far larger clone is one base different, this is likely a read error. At the DNA level, this CDR3 is encoded by other sequences in the same sample as well. The chain combines TRDV2 with TRDJ1, with 12 bases fitting TRDD3. This CDR3 region has 16 residues. The germline CDR1 and CDR2 sequences are GEAIGNYY and EKD. The CDR3 nucleotides are TGTGCCTGCGACACCGGCTGGGGGATACGCACCGATAAACTCATCTTT. Amino acid sequence: CACDTGWGIRTDKLIF.

This clone has just a few counts. Possible read error: a much larger clone is one base away. The V gene is TRDV2, the J gene TRDJ3, with 12 bases that match TRDD3. Germline V gives CDR1 GEAIGNYY, CDR2 EKD. The CDR3 loop spans 19 amino acids. The CDR3 spells CACDTVLGDTSWDARQMFF. The CDR3 DNA reads TGTGCCTGTGACACCGTACTGGGGGATACATCCTGGGACGCCCGACAGATGTTTTTC.

This clone was observed a few times. This may be a read error, as it is one base from a much larger clone. This rearrangement joins TRDV2 to TRDJ3; TRDD3 is a possible D gene (6 bases). The CDR3 is made up of 19 amino acids. Germline V gives CDR1 GEAIGNYY, CDR2 EKD. Here the CDR3 reads CACDTWGSESSWGTRQMFF. In DNA, the CDR3 is TGTGCCTGTGACACCTGGGGATCCGAGAGCTCCTGGGGCACCCGACAGATGTTTTTC.

A few counts support this clone. A far larger clone is only one base removed, so a read error is likely. Other DNA sequences in this sample translate to the same CDR3. The rearrangement links TRDV2 to TRDJ3; 10 bases match TRDD3. The CDR3 spans 18 residues. Per germline, CDR1 GEAIGNYY and CDR2 EKD. The CDR3 loop is CACDTAGGYSWDTRQMFF. CDR3 nucleotides: TGTGCTTGTGACACCGCTGGGGGATACTCCTGGGACACCCGACAGATGTTTTTC.

The sample holds a few counts of this clone. The identical CDR3 is also encoded by other nucleotide sequences in the sample. This chain joins TRAV29/DV5 and TRDJ2, with 7 nucleotides matching TRDD3. Germline lookup yields CDR1 NSMFDY and CDR2 ISSIKDK. The length of the CDR3 is 15 residues. The V and J ends lost 1 base and 1 base, in that order; junction bases with no gene match: 4. This CDR3 reads CAASYWGILTAQLFF. CDR3 nucleotide sequence: TGTGCAGCAAGCTACTGGGGAATTTTGACAGCACAACTCTTCTTT.

As concerns this clone: TCRdb's listed protein matches a much larger clone and diverges from this DNA's translation at residue 2, likely through a read error; the protein shown comes from the DNA. The V and J genes are TRDV2 and TRDJ3; 12 nucleotides match TRDD3. Germline CDR1 reads GEAIGNYY; CDR2 reads EKD. The CDR3 contains 18 residues. This chain's CDR3 is CSCDSGGYDSWDTRQMFF. As DNA, the CDR3 is TGTTCCTGTGACTCTGGGGGATACGACTCCTGGGACACCCGACAGATGTTTTTC.

This clone has more than one count but fewer than ten. Given a far larger clone just one base away, this is likely a sequencing read error. V gene TRDV2 combines with J gene TRDJ3; 7 bases match TRDD3. Per germline, CDR1 GEAIGNYY and CDR2 EKD. The V segment lost 0 bases and the J segment 2 bases; nucleotides outside the gene matches: 12. The CDR3 sequence is 20 residues long. CDR3 amino acids: CACDTLIVGDSPWDTRQMFF. CDR3 sequence (DNA): TGTGCCTGTGACACCCTAATCGTGGGGGACAGCCCCTGGGACACCCGACAGATGTTTTTC.

Note on this clone: TCRdb's entry gives the protein of a much larger clone, which mismatches this DNA's translation at residue 5, likely from a read error; the protein reported here is translated from the DNA. The chain is built from TRDV2 and TRDJ3; 7 bases are a match to TRDD3. There are 19 residues in the CDR3. Trimming cost V 2 bases and J 0 bases; bases outside gene matches: 9. The germline CDR1 and CDR2 sequences are GEAIGNYY and EKD. DNA of the CDR3: TGTGCCTGTGACATACTGGGGACCGATAGCTCCTGGGACACCCGACAGATGTTTTTC. Translating it yields CACDILGTDSSWDTRQMFF.

In this sample, this clone turned up a few times. A read error likely explains why the TCRdb protein, taken from a much larger clone, differs from this DNA's translation at residue 3; the protein shown is translated from the DNA. This rearrangement joins TRDV2 to TRDJ2; TRDD3 agrees at 9 bases. CDR1 is GEAIGNYY and CDR2 is EKD in the germline V gene. This CDR3 region has 15 residues. CDR3 nucleotides: TGTGCCCGTGACATACTGGGGGATTTGACAGCACAACTCTTCTTT. Translation gives CARDILGDLTAQLFF.

Points on this clone: TCRdb assigns this DNA the protein of a much larger clone, which departs from its translation at residue 3; this likely reflects a read error, and the protein shown comes from translating the DNA. This chain connects TRDV2 to TRDJ3; 10 nucleotides match TRDD3. The CDR3 spans 19 residues. Unmatched junction bases numbered 13, after V lost 9 bases and J lost 0 bases. The germline V gene encodes CDR1 GEAIGNYY and CDR2 EKD. The CDR3 DNA follows: TGTGCCAGTGTATTACTGGGGGATCCGAGCTCCTGGGACACCCGACAGATGTTTTTC. This gives the protein CASVLLGDPSSWDTRQMFF.

Comments on this clone: TCRdb assigns this DNA the protein of a much larger clone, which departs from its translation at residue 6; this likely reflects a read error, and the protein shown comes from translating the DNA. V usage is TRDV2 and J usage is TRDJ3; D gene uncertain. V lost 3 bases, J lost 0 bases, and 14 bases lay in between. CDR1 is GEAIGNYY and CDR2 is EKD in the germline V gene. The CDR3 totals 18 residues. CDR3 protein: CACDWEIGSSWDTRQMFF. DNA for the CDR3: TGTGCCTGTGACTGGGAGATAGGGAGCTCCTGGGACACCCGACAGATGTTTTTC.

This clone is large within its sample. The sample contains more than one DNA sequence encoding this CDR3. V is TRDV2 and J is TRDJ1, with 8 bases identical to TRDD3. J was trimmed by 0 bases and V by 1 base; bases with no gene match: 0. This CDR3 comprises 14 residues. Germline loops: CDR1 GEAIGNYY, CDR2 EKD. The CDR3 nucleotides read TGTGCCTGTGACACTGGGGGATACACCGATAAACTCATCTTT. Its translation is CACDTGGYTDKLIF.

This clone appeared a few times. A clone one base away is much larger, so this may be a read error. The V call is TRDV2, the J call TRDJ3; 13 bases line up with TRDD3. The CDR3 consists of 21 residues. CDR1 and CDR2 (germline): GEAIGNYY, EKD. The CDR3 sequence is CACDTVLGDTGMTWNTRQMFF. The CDR3 DNA reads TGTGCCTGTGACACCGTACTGGGGGATACGGGGATGACCTGGAACACCCGACAGATGTTTTTC.

This clone was seen a few times. Translating this DNA gives a protein that differs at residue 3 from the TCRdb one, which belongs to a much larger clone; a read error is likely, and the protein shown is this translation. The chain is built from TRDV2 and TRDJ3; TRDD3 might be the D (6 bases). This CDR3 comprises 19 residues. Germline V gene sequence: CDR1 GEAIGNYY, CDR2 EKD. The chain's CDR3 is CASDTLLGTSSWDTRQMFF. For the CDR3, the DNA is TGTGCCAGTGACACCTTACTGGGAACAAGCTCCTGGGACACCCGACAGATGTTTTTC.

Concerning this clone: It is likely a read error: a sequence one base away is far more abundant. The sample contains more than one DNA sequence encoding this CDR3. This chain uses TRDV2 with TRDJ2; 9 positions match TRDD3. This CDR3 has 15 amino acids. CDR1 is GEAIGNYY and CDR2 is EKD in the germline V gene. The CDR3 DNA reads TGTGCCTGTGACTTTCTGGGGGATGAGACAGCGCAACTCTTCTTT. This gives the protein CACDFLGDETAQLFF.

This clone was recorded a few times. A read error is likely here: a far larger clone is one base away. The sample contains more than one DNA sequence encoding this CDR3. This sequence joins TRDV2 and TRDJ2, with TRDD3 identical over 10 bases. Germline V gene sequence: CDR1 GEAIGNYY, CDR2 EKD. V shed 0 bases, J shed 0 bases, and the junction held 0 bases outside the gene matches. The CDR3 loop spans 16 amino acids. The CDR3 DNA is TGTGCCTGTGACACCCTGGGGGATACTTTGACAGCACAACTCTTCTTT. It is translated as CACDTLGDTLTAQLFF.

With regard to this clone: This may be a read error: a much more frequent sequence differs by one nucleotide. Other DNA sequences in the sample encode the same CDR3. The J gene is TRDJ2, the V gene TRDV2, with D uncertain. Trimming removed 1 base at V and 4 bases at J, with 9 bases between. Germline CDR1 reads GEAIGNYY; CDR2 reads EKD. The length of the CDR3 is 14 residues. In nucleotides, the CDR3 is TGTGCCTGTGACACAGGATTAGCGACAGCACAACTCTTCTTT. Translated, it gives CACDTGLATAQLFF.

Note on this clone: TCRdb records a much larger clone's protein for this DNA, with a difference at residue 12 that likely arises from a read error; the protein given is the translation of the DNA. The chain employs TRDV2 and TRDJ3; D perhaps matches TRDD3 (5 bases). The V gene's germline CDR1 is GEAIGNYY and CDR2 EKD. CDR3 length: 16 residues. Here the CDR3 reads CACDPLSSWDTQQMFF. The CDR3 DNA reads TGTGCCTGTGACCCGCTTAGCTCCTGGGACACCCAACAGATGTTTTTC.

In regard to this clone: It is likely a read error: a sequence one base away is far more abundant. The same CDR3 can be traced to other DNA sequences in this sample. The genes are TRDV2 and TRDJ2, with TRDD3 matching over 8 bases. The CDR3 runs to 14 residues. CDR1 is GEAIGNYY and CDR2 is EKD in the germline V gene. CDR3 coding DNA: TGTGCCTGTGACACCTGGGGGATGACGGCACAACTCTTCTTT. Amino acid sequence: CACDTWGMTAQLFF.

Remarks on this clone: A read error likely explains this, since a far larger clone differs by one base. Other DNA sequences within the sample encode an identical CDR3. The chain employs TRDV2 and TRDJ3; 13 bases are shared with TRDD3. Germline CDR1 reads GEAIGNYY; CDR2 reads EKD. This CDR3 contains 21 residues. CDR3 protein: CACDTVLGDTRSSWDTRQMFF. The CDR3 bases are TGCGCCTGTGACACCGTACTGGGGGATACGCGTAGCTCCTGGGACACCCGACAGATGTTTTTC.

Concerning this clone: TCRdb assigns this DNA the protein of a much larger clone, which departs from its translation at residue 16; this likely reflects a read error, and the protein shown comes from translating the DNA. The chain is built from TRDV2 and TRDJ3; 10 positions match TRDD3. Germline assignment: CDR1 GEAIGNYY and CDR2 EKD. The CDR3 covers 18 residues. CDR3 sequence (DNA): TGTGCCTGTGACACGTACTGGGGGATCTCCTGGGACACCCGACAGGTGTTTTTC. Translated, it gives CACDTYWGISWDTRQVFF.

By sample fraction, this clone is medium-sized (0.01 to 0.1%). Compared with germline, one end of the junction differs, possibly owing to a read error. V is TRDV2 and J is TRDJ3; D is perhaps TRDD3 (5 bases). The CDR3 totals 16 residues. In germline, CDR1 is GEAIGNYY, CDR2 EKD. The chain's CDR3 is CACDTVGSWDTQQMFF. Here the CDR3 DNA reads TGTGCCTGTGACACCGTCGGGTCCTGGGACACCCAACAGATGTTTTTC.

This clone has more than one count but fewer than ten. The protein given by TCRdb reflects a much larger clone and differs at residue 5 from this DNA's translation, likely from a read error; the protein shown is the DNA's translation. The V gene is TRDV2, the J gene TRDJ2; 8 nucleotides agree with TRDD3. CDR3 length: 18 residues. Per the germline V gene, CDR1 is GEAIGNYY and CDR2 is EKD. V was clipped by 0 bases and J by 2 bases; unmatched bases: 10. CDR3 sequence: CACDTVLGGMALTAQLFF. As DNA, the CDR3 is TGTGCCTGTGACACCGTACTGGGGGGCATGGCATTGACAGCACAACTCTTCTTT.

This clone came up a few times. This may arise from a read error, as a much more abundant clone is one base away. The sample has other DNA sequences that encode this CDR3 too. The chain uses TRDV2 and TRDJ3; D gene ambiguous. The CDR3 length is 19 residues. The V gene's germline CDR1 is GEAIGNYY and CDR2 EKD. V lost 3 bases and J 3 bases, leaving 20 bases between the germline ends. For the CDR3, the DNA is TGTGCCTGTGACTCCCTTACCGGGGCTAAGGACTGGGACACCCGACAGATGTTTTTC. Amino acids: CACDSLTGAKDWDTRQMFF.

In its sample, this clone was seen a few times. This likely stems from a read error, as it lies one base from a far larger clone. At the DNA level, this CDR3 is encoded by other sequences in the same sample as well. The chain links TRDV2 to TRDJ1, with 8 bases that match TRDD3. With 7 bases clipped from V and 0 bases from J, the junction kept 9 bases outside the gene matches. Germline V gene sequence: CDR1 GEAIGNYY, CDR2 EKD. This CDR3 is 15 amino acids long. In DNA, the CDR3 is TGTGCCTGCCTTGGACTACTGGGGGACACCGATAAACTCATCTTT. Translated, it gives CACLGLLGDTDKLIF.